This T cell receptor beta chain was captured by sequencing in a study of cytomegalovirus exposure and HLA in healthy donors. About this clone: As yet, its antigen is unknown.

V shed 2 bases, J shed 0 bases, and the junction held 3 bases outside the gene matches. This CDR3 region has 15 residues. The germline V gene encodes CDR1 SNHLY and CDR2 FYNNEI. Study-wide results and limits: Productive status was seen about 90% or about 30% of the time for most TCR beta V segments in an earlier analysis.

Use of 60 Vbeta and 13 Jbeta primers characterized the PCR. Here immunoSEQ multiplex PCR was the method, and the copy in TCRdb shows in-frame clones only, minus some. The sample carries approximately 120,000 clones, approximately 71% recorded once. Material: PBMCs. The TCR comes from a man in his forties in good health and CMV-seronegative. V is TRBV2 and J is TRBJ2-7; 8 nucleotides match TRBD1. The CDR3 bases are TGTGCCAGCAGTGAAAGACAGGGGAACTCCTACGAGCAGTACTTC. Protein sequence: CASSERQGNSYEQYF. The whole variable domain, filled in from reference TRBV2 and TRBJ2-7, reads EPEVTQTPSHQVTQMGQEVILRCVPISNHLYFYWYRQILGQKVEFLVSFYNNEISEKSEIFDDQFSVERPDGSNFTLKIRSTKLEDSAMYFCASSERQGNSYEQYFGPGTRLTVT.